A single T cell receptor (beta chain) is shown here with its context. Trimming left V 7 bases short and J 3 bases short, with 14 bases between. Germline V gene sequence: CDR1 SGDLS, CDR2 YYNGEE. This CDR3 is built from 14 residues. The sample comes from a study of blood T cell repertoires in COVID-19. Study at large: The study drew acute and convalescent COVID-19 samples from the United States, Italy and Spain.

Only in-frame clones appear in the TCRdb table, and some are missing; sequencing was by immunoSEQ multiplex PCR. The sample has fewer than 250,000 clones, more than 75% seen once. The receptor comes from a human donor in a cohort sampled during active COVID-19. The material sequenced was peripheral blood. The rearrangement joins TRBV9 to TRBJ1-5, with D tentatively TRBD1 (5 bases). The CDR3 region is CASSPGGTNQPQHF. The CDR3 DNA sequence: TGTGCCAGCTCCCCAGGAGGGACCAATCAGCCCCAGCATTTT.